This T cell receptor beta chain was identified during a study of T cell changes during pregnancy in multiple sclerosis. Sequencing used immunoSEQ multiplex PCR; TCRdb keeps in-frame clones, though not all of them. The sample contains around 35,000 clones, less than 95% of which appear only once. The CDR3 runs to 15 residues. The V end lost 8 bases, the J end lost 0 bases, and 17 bases lay between the germline ends. The germline V gene has CDR1 SGHVS and CDR2 FQNEAQ. The sample consisted of CD8+ T cells from peripheral blood mononuclear cells, taken in the first trimester of pregnancy. The chain carries TRBV7-8 and TRBJ2-7; the D is unclear. The sequence was collected from a female donor with multiple sclerosis, enrolled in a pregnancy study. Here the CDR3 reads CASRPLRSSSYEQYF. Here the CDR3 DNA reads TGTGCCAGCCGACCCCTGAGGAGCAGCTCCTACGAGCAGTACTTC.